This T cell receptor (beta chain) is from a study of beta chain features in type 1 diabetes. Study-level points and caveats: All four CD4+ subsets from Type 1 diabetes patients carried moderately but significantly shorter TCRB CDR3s. VDJ junctions from patients with type 1 diabetes contained fewer insertions and more deletions. TCRB repertoires of naive, central memory and Treg cells appeared more similar among patients than among healthy donors.

The ends were cut back, 0 bases at V and 7 bases at J, with 10 bases in the middle. Germline V CDR1 and CDR2: SGHTA, FQGNSA. The CDR3 contains 14 residues. As for this clone: What it recognizes is unknown.

What was sequenced were expressed TCRB transcripts, since all of the isolated RNA had been reverse transcribed. Profiling relied on immunoSEQ multiplex PCR, and the TCRdb table lists in-frame clones only, not all of them. In the table there are over 150,000 clones, 9% to 12% of which are singletons. Each donor gave one heparinised blood draw averaging around 120 mL. The authors sorted CD4+ naive, central memory, regulatory and stem cell-like memory cells via CD45RO/CCR7/CD25/CD127/CD95/CD27. J is TRBJ2-1 and V is TRBV7-2; D might be TRBD1 (6 bases). This receptor was identified in a man under 40 with type 1 diabetes. Specimen: central memory CD4+ T cells from blood. For the CDR3, the DNA is TGTGCCAGCAGCTTAGCGCCAGGGGCGAATGAGCAGTTCTTC. It yields the protein CASSLAPGANEQFF. The variable domain in full, completed from reference TRBV7-2 and TRBJ2-1, reads GAGVSQSPSNKVTEKGKDVELRCDPISGHTALYWYRQSLGQGLEFLIYFQGNSAPDKSGLPSDRFSAERTGGSVSTLTIQRTQQEDSAVYLCASSLAPGANEQFFGPGTRLTVL.